Reported below is one TCR beta chain. This record comes from a study of Tregs in tolerant kidney transplant recipients. Assay used: immunoSEQ multiplex PCR; TCRdb lists only in-frame clones, some missing. The table lists roughly 14,000 clones, 90% to 95% of them singletons. The receptor was isolated from a human donor in good health. Material for sequencing was CD8+ T cells from blood.

The CDR3 DNA reads TGTGCCAGCAGCTTATCAGGTTTTGAAGCTTTCTTT. Protein: CASSLSGFEAFF. The rearrangement links TRBV7-9 to TRBJ1-1; D remains unclear. Germline V gene data show CDR1 as SEHNR and CDR2 as FQNEAQ (reference sequence). V lost 2 bases and J lost 7, with 8 bases in between. This CDR3 region has 12 residues.